The rows below give T cell receptor beta chains drawn from one sample of a study of shared clonotypes between healthy human individuals. Profiling relied on immunoSEQ multiplex PCR, and the TCRdb table lists in-frame clones only, not all of them. The table lists fewer than 3 million clones, just under 95% of them singletons. Input material: naive CD4+ T cells from PBMCs. The origin of the receptors is a man between 18 and 29 years old in good health. Some clones in this sample may be carry-over from other donors' samples. The CDR3 runs from the conserved cysteine through the conserved F or W. The D gene is left open where the match is weak. Size values are once, few and many counts, or a class for expanded clones, and some rows have none.

d_gene | abundance | j_gene | v_gene | CDR3aa | CDR3nt
TRBD1 | NA | TRBJ1-2 | TRBV4-1 | CASSQHTGDGYTF | TGCGCCAGCAGCCAACATACAGGGGATGGCTACACCTTC
TRBD1 | once | TRBJ2-7 | TRBV28 | CASSSYDLTGSSSYEQYF | TGTGCCAGCAGTTCCTACGACCTGACAGGGTCGAGCTCCTACGAGCAGTACTTC
NA | NA | TRBJ2-7 | TRBV7-2 | CASSSGLGGTYEQYF | TGTGCCAGCAGTTCGGGCTTGGGAGGCACCTACGAGCAGTACTTT
TRBD2 | NA | TRBJ2-7 | TRBV28 | CASSPPLAGGPGYEQYF | TGTGCCAGCAGTCCCCCCCTAGCGGGAGGGCCCGGTTACGAGCAGTACTTC
NA | NA | TRBJ2-7 | TRBV10-1 | CASSLRADDGVSSYEQYF | TGCGCCAGCAGTTTACGCGCGGATGATGGAGTAAGCTCCTACGAGCAGTACTTC
NA | NA | TRBJ2-2 | TRBV9 | CASSVYRVGELFF | TGTGCCAGCAGCGTATACCGAGTCGGGGAGCTGTTTTTT
NA | NA | TRBJ2-1 | TRBV11-2 | CASSLGGGSGSSYNEQFF | TGTGCCAGCAGCTTAGGAGGCGGTAGCGGCAGCTCCTACAATGAGCAGTTCTTC
NA | NA | TRBJ2-5 | TRBV7-9 | CASSFSGEETQYF | TGTGCCAGCAGCTTCTCAGGGGAGGAGACCCAGTACTTC
TRBD1 | NA | TRBJ1-2 | TRBV7-9 | CASSRTGVLGYTF | TGTGCCAGCAGCCGGACAGGGGTTCTCGGCTACACCTTC
TRBD1 | NA | TRBJ1-2 | TRBV28 | CAGRTGPSYTF | TGTGCCGGCCGGACAGGACCTAGCTACACCTTC
NA | NA | TRBJ1-2 | TRBV15 | CATSRGMILDYGYTF | TGTGCCACCAGCAGGGGAATGATTCTGGACTATGGCTACACCTTC
NA | once | TRBJ1-4 | TRBV28 | CASSLNTHSTREKLFF | TGTGCCAGCAGTTTGAACACACATTCCACCCGTGAAAAACTGTTTTTT
NA | NA | TRBJ2-2 | TRBV7-2 | CASSLAGTNTGELFF | TGTGCCAGCAGCTTAGCCGGGACTAACACCGGGGAGCTGTTTTTT
NA | NA | TRBJ1-4 | TRBV6-6 | CASSYGATTTNEKLFF | TGTGCCAGCAGTTACGGAGCAACAACAACTAATGAAAAACTGTTTTTT
NA | NA | TRBJ2-1 | TRBV6-5 | CASSKQGSSYNEQFF | TGTGCCAGCAGCAAACAGGGAAGCTCCTACAATGAGCAGTTCTTC
NA | NA | TRBJ2-4 | TRBV20-1 | CSAIGDVLYF | TGCAGTGCTATTGGGGACGTACTGTACTTC